This entry features one T cell receptor beta chain sequence. This record belongs to a study of blood T cell repertoires in COVID-19. At the level of the study: COVID-19 samples from acute and convalescent phases originated in the United States, Italy and Spain. Sources were T cells, B-cell-depleted T cells, or PBMCs; the material itself was cDNA or gDNA.

In the original workflow: How many nucleated cells were present was estimated from reference gene primer amplification. Here immunoSEQ multiplex PCR was the method, and the copy in TCRdb shows in-frame clones only, minus some. That table supplies the V and J calls and clone size; D and trimming were determined from the DNA. The sample includes about 190,000 clones, more than 60% of them seen just once. In germline, CDR1 is GTSNPN, CDR2 SVGIG (reference sequence). CDR3 length equals 13 residues. The V end was cut by 0 bases, the J end by 2 bases, with 6 bases between. This chain connects TRBV30 to TRBJ2-3; no reliable D call. Material for sequencing was peripheral blood. The receptor was derived from a man between 45 and 60 years old who had recovered from COVID-19. For the CDR3, the DNA is TGTGCCTGGAGTGTTCTCTTCACAGATACGCAGTATTTT. This encodes CAWSVLFTDTQYF.